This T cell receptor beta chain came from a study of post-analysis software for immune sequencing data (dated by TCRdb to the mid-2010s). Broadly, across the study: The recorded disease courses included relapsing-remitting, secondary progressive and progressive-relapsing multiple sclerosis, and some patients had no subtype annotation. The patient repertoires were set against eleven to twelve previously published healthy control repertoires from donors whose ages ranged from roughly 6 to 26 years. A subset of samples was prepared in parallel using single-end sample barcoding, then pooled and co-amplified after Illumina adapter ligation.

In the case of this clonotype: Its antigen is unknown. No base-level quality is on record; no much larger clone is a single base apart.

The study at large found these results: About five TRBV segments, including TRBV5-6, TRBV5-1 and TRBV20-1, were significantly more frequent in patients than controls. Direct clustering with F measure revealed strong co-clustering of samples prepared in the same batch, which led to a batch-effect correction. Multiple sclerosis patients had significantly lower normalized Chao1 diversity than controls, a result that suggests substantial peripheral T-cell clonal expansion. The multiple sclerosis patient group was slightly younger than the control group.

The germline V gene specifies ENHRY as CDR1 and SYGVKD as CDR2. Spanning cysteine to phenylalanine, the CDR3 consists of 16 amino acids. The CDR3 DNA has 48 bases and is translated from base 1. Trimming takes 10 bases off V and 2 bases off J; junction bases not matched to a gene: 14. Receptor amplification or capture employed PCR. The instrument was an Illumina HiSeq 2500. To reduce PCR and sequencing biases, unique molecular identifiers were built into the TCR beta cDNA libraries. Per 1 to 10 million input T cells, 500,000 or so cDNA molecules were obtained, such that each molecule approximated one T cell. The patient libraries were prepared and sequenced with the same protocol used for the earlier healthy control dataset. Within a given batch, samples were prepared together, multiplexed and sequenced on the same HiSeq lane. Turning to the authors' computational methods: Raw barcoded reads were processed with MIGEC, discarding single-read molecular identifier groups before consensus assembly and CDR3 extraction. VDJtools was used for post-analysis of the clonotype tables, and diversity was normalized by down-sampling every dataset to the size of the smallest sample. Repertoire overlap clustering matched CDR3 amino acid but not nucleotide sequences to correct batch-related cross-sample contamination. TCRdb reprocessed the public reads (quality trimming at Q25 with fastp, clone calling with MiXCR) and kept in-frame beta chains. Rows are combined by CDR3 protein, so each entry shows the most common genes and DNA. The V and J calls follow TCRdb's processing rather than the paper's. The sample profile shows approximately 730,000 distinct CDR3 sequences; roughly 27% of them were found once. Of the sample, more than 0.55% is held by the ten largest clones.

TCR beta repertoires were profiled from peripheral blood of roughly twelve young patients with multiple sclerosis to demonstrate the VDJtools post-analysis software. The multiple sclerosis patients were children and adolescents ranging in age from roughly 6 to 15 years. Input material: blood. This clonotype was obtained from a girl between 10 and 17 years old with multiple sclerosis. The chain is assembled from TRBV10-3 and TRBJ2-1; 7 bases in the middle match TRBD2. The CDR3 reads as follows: CATGVRPSGTYNEQFF. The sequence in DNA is TGTGCCACCGGAGTTAGGCCTAGCGGTACCTACAATGAGCAGTTCTTC.